The sequence of this T cell receptor (beta chain) was determined in a study of CD8+ T cells in alopecia areata. Findings and limits, study-wide: Among the top 100, expanded CD8+ clones were significantly decreased by tofacitinib, as was scalp clonality.

V was clipped by 3 bases and J by 11 bases, with 17 bases between them. CDR3 length: 13 residues. CDR1 is SGDLS, CDR2 YYNGEE, per germline. cDNA reverse transcribed from extracted RNA served as the sequencing template. Clones were sequenced by immunoSEQ multiplex PCR, and TCRdb holds only the in-frame ones, with some missing. The sample contains roughly 200,000 clones, approximately 53% of which appear only once. Treatment noted: oral pan-JAK inhibitor, 5-10 mg twice daily. For this clone: Its antigen is currently unknown.

The origin of this receptor is a human donor with alopecia areata. The material sequenced was CD8+ T cells sorted from blood, taken at week 24, from a patient treated with tofacitinib. The chain employs TRBV9 and TRBJ1-2, with D tentatively TRBD1 (6 bases). The CDR3 sequence: CASSDPWGQTYTF. In nucleotides, the CDR3 is TGTGCCAGCAGCGACCCGTGGGGGCAGACGTACACCTTC.